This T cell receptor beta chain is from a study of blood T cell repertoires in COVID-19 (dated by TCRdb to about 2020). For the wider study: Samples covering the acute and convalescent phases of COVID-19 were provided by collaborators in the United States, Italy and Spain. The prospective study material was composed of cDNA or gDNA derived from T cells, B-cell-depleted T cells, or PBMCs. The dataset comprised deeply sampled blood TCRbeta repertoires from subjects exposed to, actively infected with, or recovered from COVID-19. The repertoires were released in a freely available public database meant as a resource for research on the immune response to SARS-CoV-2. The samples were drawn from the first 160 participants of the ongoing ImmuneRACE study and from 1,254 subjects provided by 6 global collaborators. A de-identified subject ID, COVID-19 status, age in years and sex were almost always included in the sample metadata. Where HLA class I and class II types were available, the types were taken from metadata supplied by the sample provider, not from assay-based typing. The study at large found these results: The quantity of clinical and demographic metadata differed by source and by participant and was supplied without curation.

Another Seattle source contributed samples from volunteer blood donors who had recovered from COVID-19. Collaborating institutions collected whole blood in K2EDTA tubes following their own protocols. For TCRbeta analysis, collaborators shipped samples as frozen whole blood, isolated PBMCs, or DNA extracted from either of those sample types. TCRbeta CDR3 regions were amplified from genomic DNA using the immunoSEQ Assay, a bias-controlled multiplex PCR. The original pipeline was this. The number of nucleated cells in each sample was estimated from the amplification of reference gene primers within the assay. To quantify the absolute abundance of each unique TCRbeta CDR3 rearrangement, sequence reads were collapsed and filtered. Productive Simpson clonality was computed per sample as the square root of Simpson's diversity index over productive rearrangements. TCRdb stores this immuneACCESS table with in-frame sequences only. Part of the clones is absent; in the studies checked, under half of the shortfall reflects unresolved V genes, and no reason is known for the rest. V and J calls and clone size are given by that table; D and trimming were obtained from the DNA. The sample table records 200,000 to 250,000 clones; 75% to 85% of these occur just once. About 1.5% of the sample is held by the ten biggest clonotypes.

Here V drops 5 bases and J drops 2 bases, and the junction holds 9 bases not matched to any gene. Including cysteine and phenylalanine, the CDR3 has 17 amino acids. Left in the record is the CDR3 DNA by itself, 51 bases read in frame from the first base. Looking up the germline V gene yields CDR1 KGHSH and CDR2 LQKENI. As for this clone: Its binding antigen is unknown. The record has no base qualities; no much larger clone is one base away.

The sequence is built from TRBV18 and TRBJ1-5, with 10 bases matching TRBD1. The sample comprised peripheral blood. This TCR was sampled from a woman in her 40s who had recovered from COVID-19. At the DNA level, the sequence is TGTGCCAGCTCAGGGGGACAGGGGTCTGGCGGCAATCAGCCCCAGCATTTT. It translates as CASSGGQGSGGNQPQHF.